The 27 T cell receptor beta chains reported below all come from one sample, sequenced in a study of blood T cell repertoires in COVID-19. Sequenced by immunoSEQ multiplex PCR; TCRdb stores in-frame clones only, minus some. The sample lists some 150,000 clones, 80% to 90% occurring once. Input material: peripheral blood. Source of these receptors: a woman between 50 and 59 years old with acute or convalescent COVID-19.

V gene TRBV9 combines with J gene TRBJ1-1; D gene ambiguous. Trimming removed 6 bases from V and 3 bases from J, with 15 bases in between. This CDR3 is 14 amino acids long. The germline V gene has CDR1 SGDLS and CDR2 YYNGEE. CDR3 in amino acids: CASMRVGYDTEAFF. The CDR3 DNA reads TGTGCCAGCATGAGGGTGGGGTACGACACTGAAGCTTTCTTT.

The chain employs TRBV14 and TRBJ1-1, with D maybe TRBD1 (6 bases). Trimming removed 3 bases at V and 11 bases at J, with 16 bases between. Germline values: CDR1 SGHDN, CDR2 FVKESK. CDR3 length: 13 amino acids. CDR3 in DNA: TGTGCCAGCAGCCAGGCCGGGACGGGGGGCGCTTTCTTT. This encodes CASSQAGTGGAFF.

The CDR3 reads CASSLVLAGEGSYNEQFF. CDR3 DNA sequence: TGCGCCAGCAGCTTGGTTCTAGCGGGAGAAGGGTCCTACAATGAGCAGTTCTTC. The chain has TRBV5-1 and TRBJ2-1, with 10 nucleotides matching TRBD2. Germline assignment: CDR1 SGHRS and CDR2 YFSETQ. V shed 0 bases and J 1 base; nucleotides not matched to a gene: 7. This CDR3 contains 18 residues.

The CDR3, as DNA: TGTGCCAGCTCACCAGCGACAGGGCGTCTGTTAAACACTGAAGCTTTCTTT. Its protein product is CASSPATGRLLNTEAFF. The rearrangement joins TRBV18 to TRBJ1-1, with 7 nucleotides matching TRBD1. Germline V CDR1 and CDR2: KGHSH, LQKENI. CDR3 length: 17 residues. V gave up 2 bases and J gave up 2 bases; unmatched junction bases: 11. Supplemented by reference TRBV18 and TRBJ1-1, the full variable domain reads NAGVMQNPRHLVRRRGQEARLRCSPMKGHSHVYWYRQLPEEGLKFMVYLQKENIIDESGMPKERFSAEFPKEGPSILRIQQVVRGDSAAYFCASSPATGRLLNTEAFFGQGTRLTVV.

This chain joins TRBV5-1 and TRBJ2-5; 13 bases fit TRBD2. This CDR3 is 15 amino acids long. The V gene end was trimmed by 6 bases and the J gene end by 2 bases; junction bases not matched to a gene: 4. Germline loops: CDR1 SGHRS, CDR2 YFSETQ. CDR3 coding DNA: TGCGCCAGCACCGTGACTAGCGGGGGGCAAGAGACCCAGTACTTC. This encodes CASTVTSGGQETQYF.

This clone was detected only once. The junction departs from germline at one end; a sequencing error may be responsible. V is TRBV27 and J is TRBJ2-7, with D perhaps matching TRBD2 (6 bases). This CDR3 has 15 residues. Germline CDR1 MNHEY, CDR2 SMNVEV (reference sequence). In DNA, the CDR3 is TGTGCCAGCAGTGGGTTTGGGGGACTCTCCCACGAGCAGTACTTC. This translates into CASSGFGGLSHEQYF.

The chain employs TRBV7-2 and TRBJ2-4; TRBD2 aligns across 11 bases. Trimming removed 4 bases from V and 1 base from J; junction bases left unmatched: 3. CDR3 length: 16 amino acids. CDR1 is SGHTA, CDR2 FQGNSA, per germline. As DNA, the CDR3 is TGTGCCAGCAGCTACGGACTAGCGGGTGCCAAAAACATTCAGTACTTC. This encodes CASSYGLAGAKNIQYF.

This clone has just one count. The CDR3 DNA reads as TGCGCCAGCAGCCAAGATCCCAGGGTTAATGAAAAACTGTTTTTT. This gives the protein CASSQDPRVNEKLFF. The V gene is TRBV4-3, the J gene TRBJ1-4, with D tentatively TRBD1 (5 bases). Germline CDR1 is LGHNA and CDR2 is YSLEER. Between the trimmed V and J ends, which lost 0 bases and 4 bases, there was a span of 9 bases. This CDR3 is 15 amino acids long.

The chain carries TRBV4-2 and TRBJ2-6; no firm D call. V lost 0 bases and J lost 0, with 15 bases in between. The germline V gene has CDR1 LGHNA and CDR2 YNFKEQ. The CDR3 contains 19 residues. The CDR3 sequence: CASSQETRQDNSGANVLTF. The CDR3 DNA sequence: TGTGCCAGCAGCCAAGAAACCCGACAAGACAACTCTGGGGCCAACGTCCTGACTTTC.

This clone was seen a handful of times. V is TRBV7-9 and J is TRBJ1-1; tentative D call: TRBD1 (6 bases). V lost 4 bases and J 6 bases, leaving 12 bases between the germline ends. Looked up from germline, CDR1 is SEHNR and CDR2 is FQNEAQ (reference sequence). The length of the CDR3 is 13 residues. The CDR3 DNA follows: TGTGCCAGCAGCTGGACAGAACCCGCTGAAGCTTTCTTT. Translating gives CASSWTEPAEAFF.

The chain employs TRBV5-6 and TRBJ2-5; 8 bases map to TRBD2. V was clipped by 0 bases and J by 1 base; unmatched bases: 2. The germline V gene encodes CDR1 SGHDT and CDR2 YYEEEE. This CDR3 comprises 15 residues. CDR3 nucleotides: TGTGCCAGCAGCTTGGGACTAGCGTCCCAAGAGACCCAGTACTTC. It translates to CASSLGLASQETQYF.

The chain carries TRBV7-2 and TRBJ1-2; a possible D gene is TRBD1 (5 bases). Germline V gene data show CDR1 as SGHTA and CDR2 as FQGNSA. The V end was cut by 11 bases, the J end by 2 bases, with 9 bases between. The CDR3 covers 11 residues. CDR3 DNA: TGTGCCGGGGGGGAAAACTATGGCTACACCTTC. Its translation is CAGGENYGYTF.

A single count supports this clone. The chain combines TRBV5-1 with TRBJ1-2; weak D call: TRBD1 (5 bases). This CDR3 has 14 residues. Germline V gene data show CDR1 as SGHRS and CDR2 as YFSETQ. Trimming cost V 0 bases and J 4 bases, with 10 bases left between them. The CDR3 loop is CASSLADRGYGYTF. In DNA form, the CDR3 reads TGCGCCAGCAGCTTGGCCGACAGAGGCTATGGCTACACCTTC. Supplemented by reference TRBV5-1 and TRBJ1-2, the full variable domain reads KAGVTQTPRYLIKTRGQQVTLSCSPISGHRSVSWYQQTPGQGLQFLFEYFSETQRNKGNFPGRFSGRQFSNSRSEMNVSTLELGDSALYLCASSLADRGYGYTFGSGTRLTVV.

This clone was seen once. The J gene is TRBJ2-2, the V gene TRBV15; TRBD2 aligns across 7 bases. J lost 7 bases, V lost 0 bases, and 8 bases had no gene match. This CDR3 spans 16 amino acids. CDR1 LNHNV and CDR2 YYDKDF come from the germline V gene (reference sequence). The CDR3 is CATSRDTRGVNGELFF. The CDR3 DNA sequence: TGTGCCACCAGCAGAGATACCCGGGGGGTAAACGGGGAGCTGTTTTTT.

The chain links TRBV15 to TRBJ1-1, with D tentatively TRBD1 (5 bases). The CDR3 loop spans 14 amino acids. Germline lookup yields CDR1 LNHNV and CDR2 YYDKDF (reference sequence). V was cut by 1 base and J by 4 bases, with 10 bases left in between. The CDR3 region is CATSRALGATEAFF. CDR3 nucleotide sequence: TGTGCCACCAGCAGAGCGCTAGGGGCCACTGAAGCTTTCTTT.

CDR3 nucleotide sequence: TGTGCCAGCAGTTTCCAGGGGCTGTTGGGTCAGCCCCAGCATTTT. Amino acid sequence: CASSFQGLLGQPQHF. This chain links TRBV6-2 or TRBV6-3 with TRBJ1-5; tentative D call: TRBD1 (6 bases). V lost 4 bases, J lost 6 bases, and 16 bases lay in between. Germline loops: CDR1 MNHEY, CDR2 SVGEGT. The CDR3 covers 15 residues.

The rearrangement uses TRBV3-1 (or the pseudogene TRBV3-2) and TRBJ1-2; D call uncertain. The CDR3 has 13 amino acids. CDR1 and CDR2 from the germline V gene are LGHDT and YNNKEL (reference sequence). V lost 0 bases, J lost 4 bases, and 6 bases lay in between. This CDR3 reads CASSQETFYGYTF. The CDR3 bases are TGTGCCAGCAGCCAAGAAACTTTCTATGGCTACACCTTC.

The genes are TRBV5-1 and TRBJ2-7; 8 bases line up with TRBD2. The ends lost 0 bases at V and 4 bases at J; junction bases unmatched: 3. Germline values: CDR1 SGHRS, CDR2 YFSETQ. The CDR3 extends over 14 amino acids. CDR3: CASSLEPSGYEQYF. CDR3 nucleotides: TGCGCCAGCAGCTTGGAACCTAGCGGGTACGAGCAGTACTTC.

The V and J genes are TRBV28 and TRBJ1-5; 9 nucleotides align to TRBD1. Germline V gene lookup returns CDR1 MDHEN and CDR2 SYDVKM. The CDR3 runs to 15 residues. With V trimmed by 5 bases and J by 6 bases, 8 bases remained unmatched. CDR3 amino acids: CASSTTGTGIQPQHF. In DNA form, the CDR3 reads TGTGCCAGCAGTACCACCGGGACAGGGATTCAGCCCCAGCATTTT.

The V call is TRBV5-5, the J call TRBJ2-7; 10 positions agree with TRBD1. The CDR3 has 16 amino acids. V was clipped by 4 bases and J by 4 bases; unmatched bases: 11. Germline V gene lookup returns CDR1 SGHKS and CDR2 YYEKEE (reference sequence). This chain's CDR3 is CASSQMLRDRGYEQYF. Written as DNA, the CDR3 is TGTGCCAGCAGCCAAATGCTTCGGGACAGGGGATACGAGCAGTACTTC.

The V and J genes are TRBV5-4 and TRBJ1-5; TRBD1 aligns across 9 bases. The germline CDR1 and CDR2 sequences are SGHNT and YYREEE (reference sequence). This CDR3 region has 17 residues. After removal of 3 bases from V and 7 bases from J, the junction contained 14 bases not matched to a gene. DNA of the CDR3: TGTGCCAGCAGCTCGGTTCGGGACAGGGATGCGGGACAGCCCCAGCATTTT. Amino acids: CASSSVRDRDAGQPQHF.

The chain links TRBV20-1 to TRBJ1-2; the match to TRBD1 covers 8 bases. V lost 3 bases and J lost 12; bases outside the gene matches: 6. This CDR3 spans 11 amino acids. From germline, CDR1 is DFQATT and CDR2 SNEGSKA (reference sequence). The DNA for the CDR3 is TGCAGTGCTAGGGGACAGGCTGCGGACACCTTC. As protein: CSARGQAADTF.

This sequence joins TRBV7-2 and TRBJ1-4, with no clear D. CDR1 and CDR2 from the germline V gene are SGHTA and FQGNSA. The CDR3 consists of 15 residues. Trimming left V 1 base short and J 6 bases short, with 12 bases between. The CDR3 DNA follows: TGTGCCAGCAGCTTAGTAGCCAGTACCTATGAAAAACTGTTTTTT. This encodes CASSLVASTYEKLFF.

The rearrangement links TRBV11-2 to TRBJ2-2; TRBD1 is a possible D gene (5 bases). Germline V CDR1 and CDR2: SGHAT, FQNNGV. The CDR3 spans 14 residues. Trimming took 0 bases from V and 4 from J, leaving 6 bases between them. The CDR3 region is CASSLDRATGELFF. The CDR3 nucleotides are TGTGCCAGCAGCTTAGACAGGGCCACCGGGGAGCTGTTTTTT.

In this sample, this clone turned up a few times. The chain employs TRBV18 and TRBJ1-2; 8 bases match TRBD1. The CDR3 runs to 12 residues. With V trimmed by 6 bases and J by 6 bases, 3 bases remained unmatched. Germline V lookup: CDR1 KGHSH, CDR2 LQKENI. CDR3 sequence (DNA): TGTGCCAGCTCTCAGGACAGGGATGGCTACACCTTC. The encoded protein is CASSQDRDGYTF.

The chain is built from TRBV7-2 and TRBJ1-4, with D unresolved. Germline lookup yields CDR1 SGHTA and CDR2 FQGNSA. The CDR3 has 14 residues. Trimming took 5 bases from V and 7 from J, leaving 14 bases between them. The CDR3 DNA sequence: TGTGCCAGCAGCGGCTTAGGAGTAGCTGAAAAACTGTTTTTT. It is translated as CASSGLGVAEKLFF.

The V and J genes are TRBV4-3 and TRBJ2-5; 8 bases match TRBD2. This CDR3 contains 15 residues. Germline CDR1 LGHNA, CDR2 YSLEER. Trimming cost V 9 bases and J 3 bases; bases outside gene matches: 12. CDR3 amino acids: CASQHPQRGKETQYF. The CDR3 region has the DNA TGCGCCAGTCAGCACCCCCAGCGGGGGAAAGAGACCCAGTACTTC.